Listed here are 27 T cell receptor beta chains from one sample, sequenced in a study of blood T cell repertoires in COVID-19 (TCRdb year 2020). Library generation was performed with the immunoSEQ multiplex PCR assay. The source is immuneACCESS, and TCRdb retained only in-frame sequences with V and J called. Part of the clones is not carried over; for the studies checked, unresolved V genes explain less than half of this, and the remainder is unexplained. The sample data list about 220,000 clones, and about nine tenths of these were observed just once. The ten largest clones represent approximately 2% of the sample. The sequencing sample was made of peripheral blood. These receptors came from a young man who had recovered from COVID-19.

This chain uses TRBV18 with TRBJ2-1, with D maybe TRBD2 (5 bases). CDR1 is KGHSH and CDR2 is LQKENI in the germline V gene. Trimming removed 5 bases from V and 5 bases from J, with 16 bases in between. This CDR3 region has 15 residues. The CDR3 nucleotides read TGTGCCAGCTCAGTTGGACTCCTTACAGACAATGAGCAGTTCTTC. This encodes CASSVGLLTDNEQFF.

This clone was picked up a small number of times. The genes are TRBV11-2 and TRBJ1-1; D uncertain. The CDR3 contains 15 residues. The V and J ends lost 0 bases and 1 base respectively, with 9 bases between them. Germline V gene sequence: CDR1 SGHAT, CDR2 FQNNGV. The CDR3 DNA sequence: TGTGCCAGCAGCTTAGAAGGAGGAGCGAACACTGAAGCTTTCTTT. This encodes CASSLEGGANTEAFF.

This rearrangement joins TRBV6-5 to TRBJ2-1, with D perhaps TRBD1 (6 bases). The CDR3 sequence is 13 residues long. Germline V CDR1 and CDR2: MNHEY, SVGAGI. Trimming removed 8 bases from V and 6 bases from J, with 14 bases in between. The CDR3 here is CASGGQWGNEQFF. The DNA for the CDR3 is TGTGCCAGCGGGGGCCAGTGGGGCAATGAGCAGTTCTTC.

V usage is TRBV19 and J usage is TRBJ1-2; tentatively, D is TRBD1 (6 bases). The CDR3 has 14 amino acids. Germline CDR1 reads LNHDA; CDR2 reads SQIVND (reference sequence). Trimming shortened V by 3 bases and J by 2 bases, and 10 bases separated the two germline ends. In DNA form, the CDR3 reads TGTGCCAGTAGTATCCGAGGGGGAAACTATGGCTACACCTTC. Amino acid sequence: CASSIRGGNYGYTF.

V and J are TRBV29-1 and TRBJ2-7; 7 bases fit TRBD1. This CDR3 has 16 residues. Trimming removed 2 bases from V and 0 bases from J; junction bases left unmatched: 10. CDR1 is SQVTM and CDR2 is ANQGSEA in the germline V gene. Here the CDR3 DNA reads TGCAGCGTTGAACCTCAACAGGGGACGACCTCCTACGAGCAGTACTTC. Amino acids: CSVEPQQGTTSYEQYF.

This chain connects TRBV6-5 to TRBJ2-7; D not resolved. Germline assignment: CDR1 MNHEY and CDR2 SVGAGI. The germline V and J ends were trimmed by 8 bases and 3 bases, with 8 bases remaining between them. The CDR3 contains 11 residues. The DNA for the CDR3 is TGTGCCAGCTCGCAGTTCTACGAGCAGTACTTC. Its translation: CASSQFYEQYF.

The chain links TRBV7-8 to TRBJ1-2, with TRBD1 matching 7 bases. This CDR3 is 16 amino acids long. Trimming cost V 5 bases and J 5 bases; bases outside gene matches: 14. Germline V lookup: CDR1 SGHVS, CDR2 FQNEAQ. The CDR3 region has the DNA TGTGCCAGCAGCCCCCAATCCCGGGGACAGTCGTATGGCTACACCTTC. It codes for CASSPQSRGQSYGYTF.

This rearrangement joins TRBV5-6 to TRBJ1-2; 7 nucleotides match TRBD1. The CDR3 length is 13 residues. Germline V lookup: CDR1 SGHDT, CDR2 YYEEEE. The junction had 4 bases not matched to a gene; V was cut back by 4 bases and J by 4 bases. The chain's CDR3 is CASSPTGVYGYTF. The CDR3, as DNA: TGTGCCAGCAGCCCAACAGGGGTCTATGGCTACACCTTC.

The sample holds a few counts of this clone. The V and J genes are TRBV7-9 and TRBJ2-5; D is possibly TRBD2 (6 bases). This CDR3 is 16 amino acids long. Trimming removed 1 base from V and 2 bases from J, with 14 bases in between. Germline V gene data show CDR1 as SEHNR and CDR2 as FQNEAQ (reference sequence). The CDR3 protein is CASSLGVGGPQETQYF. CDR3 nucleotide sequence: TGTGCCAGCAGCTTAGGGGTCGGGGGTCCGCAAGAGACCCAGTACTTC.

The chain links TRBV15 to TRBJ1-4; perhaps TRBD1 as D (5 bases). The V gene's germline CDR1 is LNHNV and CDR2 YYDKDF (reference sequence). The CDR3 sequence is 18 residues long. The V end lost 1 base, the J end lost 5 bases, and 20 bases lay between the germline ends. CDR3 residues: CATSRGSQAQGWNEKLFF. The CDR3 nucleotides read TGTGCCACCAGCAGAGGTTCCCAAGCGCAGGGCTGGAATGAAAAACTGTTTTTT.

This sequence joins TRBV2 and TRBJ1-2; TRBD1 matches at 9 bases. Germline V gene data show CDR1 as SNHLY and CDR2 as FYNNEI. This CDR3 has 15 amino acids. With V trimmed by 1 base and J by 5 bases, 5 bases remained unmatched. Here the CDR3 reads CASSEETGGIYGYTF. The DNA for the CDR3 is TGTGCCAGCAGTGAAGAGACAGGGGGGATTTATGGCTACACCTTC.

The J gene is TRBJ1-2, the V gene TRBV27; a possible D gene is TRBD1 (5 bases). CDR1 MNHEY and CDR2 SMNVEV come from the germline V gene (reference sequence). Trimming pared 6 bases from V and 3 bases from J, leaving 17 bases between. The CDR3 has 15 amino acids. CDR3 sequence: CASSPLRGGDYGYTF. CDR3 nucleotide sequence: TGTGCCAGCAGCCCCCTCCGGGGGGGAGACTATGGCTACACCTTC.

The CDR3 is CASSGAGRSTEAFF. In DNA form, the CDR3 reads TGTGCCAGTAGTGGAGCGGGTAGGAGCACTGAAGCTTTCTTT. The chain couples TRBV19 to TRBJ1-1; D remains ambiguous. Per germline, CDR1 LNHDA and CDR2 SQIVND (reference sequence). V lost 5 bases, J lost 4 bases, and 14 bases lay in between. The CDR3 has 14 residues.

This clone was seen once. The J gene is TRBJ2-1, the V gene TRBV18; D call uncertain. This CDR3 has 12 residues. V dropped 2 bases and J dropped 8 bases, with 7 bases sitting between them. CDR1 KGHSH and CDR2 LQKENI come from the germline V gene. The CDR3 spells CASSPSQDEQFF. Written as DNA, the CDR3 is TGTGCCAGCTCACCAAGCCAGGATGAGCAGTTCTTC.

The chain joins TRBV29-1 to TRBJ2-1; 9 bases are shared with TRBD1. J was trimmed by 10 bases and V by 4 bases; bases with no gene match: 14. There are 15 residues in the CDR3. CDR1 SQVTM and CDR2 ANQGSEA come from the germline V gene. In DNA form, the CDR3 reads TGCAGCGTTGGGCCCAGGACAGGGGTCGCCGGGGAGCAGTTCTTC. Its protein is CSVGPRTGVAGEQFF.

The chain combines TRBV5-4 with TRBJ2-5; weak D call: TRBD1 (7 bases). V was shortened by 4 bases and J by 5 bases, with 15 bases between the two germline ends. The CDR3 extends over 14 amino acids. Germline V gene sequence: CDR1 SGHNT, CDR2 YYREEE (reference sequence). The CDR3 DNA reads TGTGCCAGCAGCGAGGGGGCAGGGAGGGAGACCCAGTACTTC. This sequence encodes CASSEGAGRETQYF.

The chain employs TRBV27 and TRBJ1-2; D perhaps matches TRBD1 (5 bases). There are 13 residues in the CDR3. Trimming stripped 11 bases from V and 2 bases from J, with 15 bases between. Germline assignment: CDR1 MNHEY and CDR2 SMNVEV (reference sequence). This chain's CDR3 is CAVAREGNYGYTF. CDR3 DNA sequence: TGTGCCGTTGCCAGGGAGGGAAACTATGGCTACACCTTC.

This clone was detected a few times. This chain uses TRBV2 with TRBJ2-7; D is possibly TRBD1 (5 bases). The V end lost 5 bases, the J end lost 6 bases, and 8 bases lay between the germline ends. Germline V lookup: CDR1 SNHLY, CDR2 FYNNEI. This CDR3 has 11 amino acids. The CDR3 protein is CASSRGAEQYF. CDR3 bases: TGTGCCAGCAGTAGGGGTGCCGAGCAGTACTTC.

The rearrangement joins TRBV7-2 to TRBJ2-3, with D maybe TRBD1 (6 bases). This CDR3 has 15 amino acids. Looked up from germline, CDR1 is SGHTA and CDR2 is FQGNSA. Deletions cut 5 bases from V and 6 bases from J, with 18 bases between. The CDR3 DNA sequence: TGTGCCAGCAGCCCAGACAGGCGAATCGGGGATACGCAGTATTTT. Its protein product is CASSPDRRIGDTQYF.

This clone was detected a few times. The chain has TRBV7-6 and TRBJ1-6; the D gene is possibly TRBD1 (6 bases). The V end lost 2 bases, the J end lost 7 bases, and 12 bases lay between the germline ends. CDR1 and CDR2 (germline): SGHVS, FNYEAQ. This CDR3 region has 15 residues. CDR3 residues: CASSLNQGLNSPLHF. The CDR3 region has the DNA TGTGCCAGCAGCTTAAACCAGGGGTTAAATTCACCCCTCCACTTT.

V usage is TRBV5-4 and J usage is TRBJ2-1; the D gene is possibly TRBD2 (6 bases). The CDR3 consists of 14 residues. Per germline, CDR1 SGHNT and CDR2 YYREEE (reference sequence). V lost 3 bases and J lost 3, with 10 bases in between. The chain's CDR3 is CASSSGVGYNEQFF. CDR3 bases: TGTGCCAGCAGCTCGGGGGTTGGCTACAATGAGCAGTTCTTC.

This chain uses TRBV6-1 with TRBJ2-3; 9 positions match TRBD1. The CDR3 sequence is 17 residues long. Germline CDR1 reads MNHNS; CDR2 reads SASEGT. V dropped 3 bases and J dropped 1; count of bases not matched to a gene: 8. The CDR3 loop is CASSDLVTGGRTDTQYF. CDR3 DNA sequence: TGTGCCAGCAGTGATTTAGTAACAGGGGGCCGCACAGATACGCAGTATTTT.

In its sample, this clone was seen once. This chain uses TRBV16 with TRBJ1-1; no clear D. The V end was cut by 0 bases, the J end by 0 bases, with 5 bases between. Germline V CDR1 and CDR2: KGHSY, FQNENV. There are 14 residues in the CDR3. This CDR3 is CASSQSPLNTEAFF. CDR3 DNA sequence: TGTGCCAGCAGCCAATCCCCCTTGAACACTGAAGCTTTCTTT.

The rearrangement joins TRBV18 to TRBJ1-4; 8 bases fit TRBD1. The CDR3 has 14 residues. Losses at the gene ends were 6 bases for V and 4 bases for J; bases not matched to a gene: 4. Germline CDR1 KGHSH, CDR2 LQKENI. The CDR3 bases are TGTGCCAGCTCTGCGGGACAGGATAATGAAAAACTGTTTTTT. It specifies CASSAGQDNEKLFF.

V gene TRBV11-2 combines with J gene TRBJ2-7; TRBD1 agrees at 7 bases. V trimming: 3 bases; J trimming: 3 bases; junction bases outside the gene matches: 11. This CDR3 spans 16 amino acids. From germline, CDR1 is SGHAT and CDR2 FQNNGV. CDR3 DNA: TGTGCCAGCAGCTTTGCTCCAGGGACAGCTCTCTACGAGCAGTACTTC. Amino acid sequence: CASSFAPGTALYEQYF.

The chain is built from TRBV18 and TRBJ1-2, with unresolved D. V shed 0 bases and J shed 0 bases, with 11 bases lying between them. Germline V gene sequence: CDR1 KGHSH, CDR2 LQKENI. The CDR3 has 16 residues. CDR3 region: CASSPPWQSPNYGYTF. The CDR3 DNA reads TGTGCCAGCTCACCACCGTGGCAGTCTCCTAACTATGGCTACACCTTC.

This chain joins TRBV24-1 and TRBJ2-3; 7 positions agree with TRBD1. Germline loops: CDR1 KGHDR, CDR2 SFDVKD. V dropped 0 bases and J dropped 1; count of bases not matched to a gene: 0. The CDR3 runs to 15 residues. Here the CDR3 DNA reads TGTGCCACCAGTGATTTGGGACAGGGCACAGATACGCAGTATTTT. Translated, it gives CATSDLGQGTDTQYF.